These 12 T cell receptor beta chains were sequenced from one sample in a study of early T cells in non-severe SARS-CoV-2 infection. Using its own MiXCR run on the 5' RACE reads, TCRdb lists one record per CDR3 protein. The data hold more than 65,000 distinct CDR3 sequences, with roughly 4.5% observed a single time. Sample: whole blood, taken at baseline. The receptors stem from an adult who was a healthcare worker with PCR-confirmed SARS-CoV-2 infection or an uninfected control (not recorded which). The donor label of this sample is uncertain.

Many counts were recorded for this clonotype. Germline and junction disagree at one end, which may indicate a read error. This CDR3 is CASTLGSSYNEQFF. The CDR3 DNA reads as TGTGCCAGCACCTTAGGCAGCAGCTACAATGAGCAGTTCTTC. The chain combines TRBV11-2 with TRBJ2-1; D gene uncertain. Germline V gene sequence: CDR1 SGHAT, CDR2 FQNNGV. The CDR3 length is 14 residues.

This clonotype was seen more than once but under ten times. The V and J genes are TRBV19 and TRBJ2-6; D not resolved. From germline, CDR1 is LNHDA and CDR2 SQIVND (reference sequence). V was pared by 2 bases and J by 0 bases, with 5 bases between. The CDR3 covers 15 residues. The CDR3 DNA follows: TGTGCCAGTAGTATACTCAGCTCTGGGGCCAACGTCCTGACTTTC. Encoded protein: CASSILSSGANVLTF. Drawing the rest from reference TRBV19 and TRBJ2-6, the complete variable domain is DGGITQSPKYLFRKEGQNVTLSCEQNLNHDAMYWYRQDPGQGLRLIYYSQIVNDFQKGDIAEGYSVSREKKESFPLTVTSAQKNPTAFYLCASSILSSGANVLTFGAGSRLTVL.

This clonotype was counted many times. The chain joins TRBV30 to TRBJ2-5; maybe TRBD1 (6 bases). The ends were cut back, 3 bases at V and 4 bases at J, with 18 bases in the middle. Germline lookup yields CDR1 GTSNPN and CDR2 SVGIG (reference sequence). CDR3 length: 15 amino acids. As DNA, the CDR3 is TGTGCCTGGAGCCCTCGGACAGCGGCGGGAGAGACCCAGTACTTC. Translating gives CAWSPRTAAGETQYF.

The rearrangement uses TRBV7-9 and TRBJ1-1; TRBD1 might be the D (5 bases). The V and J ends lost 6 bases and 5 bases respectively, with 10 bases between them. Germline V gene data show CDR1 as SEHNR and CDR2 as FQNEAQ (reference sequence). The CDR3 is 12 amino acids. The CDR3 sequence is CASSPRETEAFF. The CDR3 DNA follows: TGTGCCAGCAGTCCCAGGGAAACTGAAGCTTTCTTT.

This clonotype was picked up many times. V is TRBV27 and J is TRBJ1-6, with D maybe TRBD1 (5 bases). The length of the CDR3 is 15 residues. Germline lookup yields CDR1 MNHEY and CDR2 SMNVEV (reference sequence). Trimming took 5 bases from V and 1 from J, leaving 9 bases between them. As DNA, the CDR3 is TGTGCCAGCAGTCCCCCAGGGTCCTATAATTCACCCCTCCACTTT. This encodes CASSPPGSYNSPLHF.

This clonotype came up many times. The chain couples TRBV20-1 to TRBJ2-1; D may be TRBD1 or TRBD2 (5 bases each). The CDR3 consists of 15 residues. Germline V gene data show CDR1 as DFQATT and CDR2 as SNEGSKA (reference sequence). The ends were cut back, 1 base at V and 8 bases at J, with 18 bases in the middle. The CDR3 here is CSARGGPQSRYEQFF. CDR3 coding DNA: TGCAGTGCTAGAGGGGGACCTCAGTCTCGCTATGAGCAGTTCTTC.

The V gene is TRBV29-1, the J gene TRBJ2-1; 13 nucleotides match TRBD2. The trim removed 7 bases at V and 0 bases at J, leaving 9 bases unmatched. The germline V gene encodes CDR1 SQVTM and CDR2 ANQGSEA. The CDR3 has 17 residues. The CDR3, as DNA: TGCAGCGCCCTGGGACTAGCGGGGAAGAGCTCCTACAATGAGCAGTTCTTC. As protein: CSALGLAGKSSYNEQFF.

This clonotype has only a few counts. The chain links TRBV7-6 to TRBJ2-3, with D possibly TRBD1 on 5 matching bases. This CDR3 contains 13 residues. Germline V lookup: CDR1 SGHVS, CDR2 FNYEAQ. With 5 bases removed from V and 3 bases from J, the gap between germline ends came to 9 bases. The CDR3 region is CASSLRQTDTQYF. DNA of the CDR3: TGTGCCAGCAGCCTAAGACAGACAGATACGCAGTATTTT.

Many counts were recorded for this clonotype. The V call is TRBV20-1, the J call TRBJ2-1; 13 bases match TRBD2. The CDR3 spans 15 residues. Germline assignment: CDR1 DFQATT and CDR2 SNEGSKA (reference sequence). V lost 3 bases to trimming and J lost 9 bases; unmatched junction nucleotides: 8. The CDR3 protein is CSASPRTSGSTEQFF. The CDR3 DNA reads as TGCAGTGCTAGCCCCAGGACTAGCGGGAGTACTGAGCAGTTCTTC.

This clonotype was observed many times. The gene calls are TRBV7-8 and TRBJ2-3; D gene uncertain. CDR1 is SGHVS, CDR2 FQNEAQ, per germline. V was cut by 2 bases and J by 0 bases, with 9 bases left in between. This CDR3 contains 15 residues. The CDR3 DNA sequence: TGTGCCAGCAGCTTACCAGGATATAGCACAGATACGCAGTATTTT. It is translated as CASSLPGYSTDTQYF.

The gene calls are TRBV28 and TRBJ2-1, with TRBD2 matching 9 bases. With V trimmed by 3 bases and J by 6 bases, 6 bases remained unmatched. In germline, CDR1 is MDHEN, CDR2 SYDVKM. This CDR3 has 15 amino acids. This CDR3 is CASSFAGGQSNEQFF. CDR3 in DNA: TGTGCCAGCAGTTTTGCGGGGGGGCAGTCCAATGAGCAGTTCTTC. Looking up the rest from reference TRBV28 and TRBJ2-1 gives the full variable domain: DVKVTQSSRYLVKRTGEKVFLECVQDMDHENMFWYRQDPGLGLRLIYFSYDVKMKEKGDIPEGYSVSREKKERFSLILESASTNQTSMYLCASSFAGGQSNEQFFGPGTRLTVL.

V gene TRBV20-1 combines with J gene TRBJ2-2, with D unresolved. Germline-derived CDR1 and CDR2 are DFQATT and SNEGSKA (reference sequence). This CDR3 has 15 amino acids. The ends were cut back, 0 bases at V and 1 base at J, with 9 bases in the middle. CDR3 sequence: CSARDPGENTGELFF. For the CDR3, the DNA is TGCAGTGCTAGAGATCCCGGCGAGAACACCGGGGAGCTGTTTTTT.